This is a list of T cell receptor beta chains from one sample in a study of shared clonotypes between healthy human individuals. The repertoire was sequenced with immunoSEQ multiplex PCR; TCRdb's copy has only in-frame clones and lacks some. In the table there are over 850,000 clones, about 80% of which are singletons. The sample was memory CD4+ T cells from PBMCs. The receptors here all came from a man aged 18-30 years in good health. Some clones in this sample may be carry-over from other donors' samples. The conserved cysteine and the conserved F or W are not part of the CDR3 here.

>TRBJ2-1|TRBV2
ASSGDLYNEQF
>TRBJ2-1|TRBV4-2
ASSGSGDYNEQF
>TRBJ2-7|TRBV15
ATSRGQGNEQY
>TRBJ2-5|TRBV10-2
ASRETDTQY
>TRBJ2-3|TRBV5-4
ASSFGGPTDTQY
>TRBJ2-1|TRBV9
ASSAGTSGAYNEQF
>TRBJ2-5|TRBV30
AWSVRPGETQY
>TRBJ1-2|TRBV27
ASSTRDITRGYT
>TRBJ1-1|TRBV11-2
ASSPTGPPQAF
>TRBJ2-3|TRBV7-3
ASSLSGGPDTQY
>TRBJ2-7|TRBV7-9
ASSLALSYEQY
>TRBJ2-4|TRBV19
ASSKGRGNIQY
>TRBJ2-1|TRBV9
ASTSGMLPNEQF
>TRBJ2-3|TRBV10-1
ASSGKTSGVQDTQY
>TRBJ2-6|TRBV5-1
ASSSRLRDSPSGANVLT
>TRBJ1-2|TRBV6-1
ASSDGVNYGYT
>TRBJ1-5|TRBV28
ASRPPGAVNQPQH
>TRBJ2-7|TRBV7-2
ASSSFSEISYEQY
>TRBJ2-7|TRBV11-2
ASSQMDGRPYEQY
>TRBJ2-2|TRBV4-2
ASSPSGVGGGGELF
>TRBJ1-2|TRBV5-6
ASSGPRGPSSYT
>TRBJ2-5|TRBV11-3
ASSLGGALETQY
>TRBJ2-1|TRBV5-1
ASSLVLRDRGAEQF
>TRBJ2-7|TRBV19
ASSRDSSYEQY
>TRBJ1-1|TRBV6-5
ASSFRVRNTEAF
>TRBJ1-3|TRBV7-9
ASSLSTTGNTIY
>TRBJ1-3|TRBV28
AGSSPGTGRNTIY